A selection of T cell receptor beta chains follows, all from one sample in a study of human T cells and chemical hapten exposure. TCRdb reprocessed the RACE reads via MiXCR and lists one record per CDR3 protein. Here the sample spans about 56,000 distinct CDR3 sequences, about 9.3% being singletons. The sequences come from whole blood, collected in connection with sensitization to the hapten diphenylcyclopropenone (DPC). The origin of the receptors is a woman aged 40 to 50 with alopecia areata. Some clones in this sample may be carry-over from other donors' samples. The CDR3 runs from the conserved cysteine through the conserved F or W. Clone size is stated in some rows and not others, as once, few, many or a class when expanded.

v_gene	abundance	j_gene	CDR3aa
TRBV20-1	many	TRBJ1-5	CSARGGQGLHQPQHF
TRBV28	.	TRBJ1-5	CASSRTEHNQPQHF
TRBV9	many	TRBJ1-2	CASSPADKNYGYTF
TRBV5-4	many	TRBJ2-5	CASSSSGEETQYF
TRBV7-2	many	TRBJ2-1	CASSLAQNSYNEQFF
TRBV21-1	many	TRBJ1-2	CASSKARNEANYGYTF
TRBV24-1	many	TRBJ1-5	CATSDGTFSNQPQHF
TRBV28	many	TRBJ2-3	CASSSTGFGTSSPDTQYF
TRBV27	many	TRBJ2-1	CASSVSGGASYNEQFF
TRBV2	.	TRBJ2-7	CASSRDRVDYEQYF
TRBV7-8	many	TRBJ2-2	CASSYGTSGRSGELFF
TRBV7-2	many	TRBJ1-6	CASSFGTDNSPLHF
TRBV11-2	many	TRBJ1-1	CASSLGPEAFF
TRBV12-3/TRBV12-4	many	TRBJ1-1	CASTHRNTEAFF
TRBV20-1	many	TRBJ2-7	CSAKLAGGPYEQYF
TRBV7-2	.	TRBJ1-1	CASSLVTRNTEAFF
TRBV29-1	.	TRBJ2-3	CSTRGEGGTDTQYF
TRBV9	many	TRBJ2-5	CASSPGSQETQYF
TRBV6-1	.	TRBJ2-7	CASTKRAEQYF
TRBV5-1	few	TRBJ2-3	CASSETSGGARDTQYF
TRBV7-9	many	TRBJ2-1	CASSLDLMNEQFF
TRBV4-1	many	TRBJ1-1	CASSRGGPIPEAFF
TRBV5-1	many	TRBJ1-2	CASSLDSGSGFFYGYTF
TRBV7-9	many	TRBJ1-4	CALRQGSEKLFF
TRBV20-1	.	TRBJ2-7	CSARDQDRGAYEQYF
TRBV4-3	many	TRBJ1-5	CASSQDSGPRQPQHF
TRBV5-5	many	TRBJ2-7	CASSLDGDWQDYEQYF
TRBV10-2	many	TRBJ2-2	CASNIDGAGELFF
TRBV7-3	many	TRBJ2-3	CASTRDRRGDTQYF
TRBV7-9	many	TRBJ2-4	CASSLTETKNIQYF
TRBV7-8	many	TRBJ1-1	CASSSPRLNTEAFF
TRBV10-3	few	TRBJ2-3	CAISEPSGGYDTQYF
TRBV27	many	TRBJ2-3	CASSFWGQDTDTQYF
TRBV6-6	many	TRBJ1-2	CASSYSMGDYGYTF
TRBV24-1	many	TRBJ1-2	CATSETGEANYGYTF
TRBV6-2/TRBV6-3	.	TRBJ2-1	CASNRGSHGLEQFF
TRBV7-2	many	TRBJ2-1	CASRFGQTNEQFF
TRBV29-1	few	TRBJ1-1	CSVGSRVVTEAFF
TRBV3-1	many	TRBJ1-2	CASSQGARWAF
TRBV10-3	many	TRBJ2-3	CAISPGTSDADTQYF
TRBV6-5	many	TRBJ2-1	CASSYNQDRGLEEQFF
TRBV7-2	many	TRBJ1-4	CASSLVQGRGGEKLFF